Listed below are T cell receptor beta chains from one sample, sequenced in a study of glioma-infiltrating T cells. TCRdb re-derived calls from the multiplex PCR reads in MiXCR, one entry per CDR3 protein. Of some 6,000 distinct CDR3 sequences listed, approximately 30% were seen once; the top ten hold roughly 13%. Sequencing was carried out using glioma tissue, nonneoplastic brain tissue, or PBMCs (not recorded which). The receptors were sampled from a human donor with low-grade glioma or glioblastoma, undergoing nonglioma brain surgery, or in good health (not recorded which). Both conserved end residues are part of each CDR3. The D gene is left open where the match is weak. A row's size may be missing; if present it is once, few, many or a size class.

CDR3: CSVAQRDWNEQFF
DNA: TGCAGCGTTGCCCAGCGGGATTGGAATGAGCAGTTCTTC
V: TRBV29-1
J: TRBJ2-1
D: TRBD2
size: -

CDR3: CASRFGGSPYNGQFF
DNA: TGTGCCAGCCGTTTCGGCGGAAGCCCCTACAATGGGCAGTTCTTC
V: TRBV12-3/TRBV12-4
J: TRBJ2-1
D: -
size: -

CDR3: CASSPEGQGGEKLFF
DNA: TGTGCCAGCAGTCCAGAGGGCCAGGGGGGTGAAAAACTGTTTTTT
V: TRBV12-3/TRBV12-4
J: TRBJ1-4
D: TRBD1
size: many

CDR3: CATRRVLGSPF
DNA: TGTGCCACCCGAAGGGTTCTTGGCTCCCCCTTC
V: TRBV19
J: TRBJ1-2
D: -
size: -

CDR3: CASSPRGRGGQETQYF
DNA: TGTGCCAGCAGCCCGCGCGGGCGGGGAGGCCAAGAGACCCAGTACTTC
V: TRBV5-4
J: TRBJ2-5
D: -
size: many

CDR3: CASSSPAGASDTQYF
DNA: TGTGCCAGCAGTTCTCCAGCGGGAGCCTCAGATACGCAGTATTTT
V: TRBV6-2/TRBV6-3
J: TRBJ2-3
D: TRBD2
size: large

CDR3: CASSLRTGGAFF
DNA: TGTGCCAGCAGCTTAAGGACAGGGGGGGCTTTCTTT
V: TRBV7-9
J: TRBJ1-1
D: TRBD1
size: many

CDR3: CAIRDSVQGKETQYF
DNA: TGTGCCATCAGGGACAGCGTGCAGGGCAAAGAGACCCAGTACTTC
V: TRBV10-3
J: TRBJ2-5
D: -
size: many

CDR3: CASSLRSGRPPDTQYF
DNA: TGTGCCAGCAGCTTACGTAGCGGGAGGCCCCCAGATACGCAGTATTTT
V: TRBV7-2
J: TRBJ2-3
D: TRBD2
size: medium-sized

CDR3: CASSEFRTANSPLHF
DNA: TGTGCCAGCAGTGAATTTAGGACGGCTAATTCACCCCTCCACTTT
V: TRBV25-1
J: TRBJ1-6
D: -
size: medium-sized

CDR3: CASSPRIGGNQPQHF
DNA: TGTGCCAGCAGCCCGAGGATCGGGGGAAATCAGCCCCAGCATTTT
V: TRBV7-2
J: TRBJ1-5
D: -
size: medium-sized

CDR3: CASSSLGTSGYNEQFF
DNA: TGTGCCAGCAGCTCGCTCGGGACTAGCGGCTACAATGAGCAGTTCTTC
V: TRBV7-7
J: TRBJ2-1
D: TRBD2
size: many

CDR3: CASSFGGDLYNEQFF
DNA: TGTGCCAGCAGTTTCGGGGGGGACCTCTACAATGAGCAGTTCTTC
V: TRBV12-3/TRBV12-4
J: TRBJ2-1
D: TRBD2
size: many

CDR3: CASSQTGSSGNTIYF
DNA: TGTGCCAGCAGCCAGACAGGGAGCTCTGGAAACACCATATATTTT
V: TRBV7-2
J: TRBJ1-3
D: TRBD1
size: medium-sized

CDR3: CASSRQGGDNEQLF
DNA: TGCGCCAGCAGCCGCCAGGGGGGCGACAATGAGCAGCTCTTC
V: TRBV11-2
J: TRBJ2-1
D: -
size: -

CDR3: CASSLTRGGVRSTEAFF
DNA: TGTGCCAGCTCACTAACCCGGGGAGGAGTACGTAGCACTGAAGCTTTCTTT
V: TRBV18
J: TRBJ1-1
D: -
size: medium-sized

CDR3: CSARTSGRVNEQYF
DNA: TGCAGTGCCCGGACTAGCGGGAGGGTAAACGAGCAGTACTTC
V: TRBV20-1
J: TRBJ2-7
D: TRBD2
size: medium-sized

CDR3: CASSPQGQETQYF
DNA: TGTGCCAGCTCACCCCAAGGGCAAGAGACCCAGTACTTC
V: TRBV18
J: TRBJ2-5
D: -
size: -

CDR3: CASSLGGLNNEQFF
DNA: TGTGCCAGCAGCTTAGGCGGACTAAACAATGAGCAGTTCTTC
V: TRBV7-2
J: TRBJ2-1
D: -
size: many

CDR3: CSVESGINQPQHF
DNA: TGCAGCGTTGAATCCGGAATCAATCAGCCCCAGCATTTT
V: TRBV29-1
J: TRBJ1-5
D: -
size: many

CDR3: CASSLALAEVNEQFF
DNA: TGTGCCAGCAGTTTGGCACTAGCGGAAGTAAATGAGCAGTTCTTC
V: TRBV28
J: TRBJ2-1
D: TRBD2
size: -

CDR3: CASSYSIDQPQHF
DNA: TGTGCCAGCAGTTACAGTATCGATCAGCCCCAGCATTTT
V: TRBV6-2/TRBV6-3
J: TRBJ1-5
D: -
size: medium-sized

CDR3: CASSQDRGGTEAFF
DNA: TGTGCCAGCAGCCAAGACAGGGGAGGAACTGAAGCTTTCTTT
V: TRBV13
J: TRBJ1-1
D: TRBD1
size: many

CDR3: CASSFLETQYF
DNA: TGTGCCAGCAGTTTTCTGGAGACCCAGTACTTC
V: TRBV28
J: TRBJ2-5
D: -
size: medium-sized

CDR3: CASSLGQAYSYEQYF
DNA: TGTGCCAGCAGTTTAGGGCAGGCTTACTCCTACGAGCAGTACTTC
V: TRBV28
J: TRBJ2-7
D: -
size: many

CDR3: CASRPGTSVNEQSF
DNA: TGTGCCAGCAGGCCCGGGACGAGCGTCAATGAGCAGTCCTTC
V: TRBV6-2/TRBV6-3
J: TRBJ2-1
D: -
size: -

CDR3: CSARDPGLSNQPQHF
DNA: TGCAGTGCTAGAGATCCAGGACTAAGCAATCAGCCCCAGCATTTT
V: TRBV20-1
J: TRBJ1-5
D: -
size: large

CDR3: CSARDPLAPYGYTF
DNA: TGCAGTGCTAGAGATCCTCTTGCTCCCTATGGCTACACCTTC
V: TRBV20-1
J: TRBJ1-2
D: -
size: medium-sized

CDR3: CSVEDAVVNEQFF
DNA: TGCAGCGTCGAGGATGCAGTCGTTAATGAGCAGTTCTTC
V: TRBV29-1
J: TRBJ2-1
D: -
size: -

CDR3: CASSYFWTSGTTRQYF
DNA: TGTGCCAGCAGTTACTTTTGGACTAGCGGTACTACGAGGCAGTACTTC
V: TRBV6-2/TRBV6-3
J: TRBJ2-7
D: TRBD2
size: medium-sized

CDR3: CASSSPATGTSGQRADTQYF
DNA: TGTGCCAGCAGTTCCCCGGCAACCGGGACTAGCGGACAAAGGGCAGATACGCAGTATTTT
V: TRBV6-2/TRBV6-3
J: TRBJ2-3
D: TRBD2
size: large

CDR3: CASSISYGGETQYF
DNA: TGTGCCAGTAGTATCTCTTATGGCGGGGAGACCCAGTACTTC
V: TRBV19
J: TRBJ2-5
D: -
size: many

CDR3: CAIRDRRYGYTF
DNA: TGTGCCATCAGAGACAGACGCTATGGCTACACCTTC
V: TRBV10-3
J: TRBJ1-2
D: -
size: many

CDR3: CASLLRPPPEAFF
DNA: TGTGCCAGCCTCCTCCGGCCTCCCCCTGAAGCTTTCTTT
V: TRBV7-2
J: TRBJ1-1
D: -
size: -

CDR3: CASSPRQKLQETQYF
DNA: TGTGCCAGCAGCCCTCGACAGAAACTCCAAGAGACCCAGTACTTC
V: TRBV7-8
J: TRBJ2-5
D: -
size: many

CDR3: CASSSSDRGSSETQYF
DNA: TGTGCCAGCAGCTCCTCCGACAGGGGTTCTTCGGAGACCCAGTACTTC
V: TRBV28
J: TRBJ2-5
D: TRBD1
size: many

CDR3: CATSELAGGDNEQFF
DNA: TGTGCCACCAGCGAACTAGCGGGAGGAGACAATGAGCAGTTCTTC
V: TRBV24-1
J: TRBJ2-1
D: TRBD2
size: many

CDR3: CASSFAPNQPQHF
DNA: TGTGCCAGCAGCTTTGCCCCCAATCAGCCCCAGCATTTT
V: TRBV5-8
J: TRBJ1-5
D: -
size: many

CDR3: CASSLGFGTSVYNEQFF
DNA: TGTGCCAGCAGCTTAGGCTTTGGGACTAGCGTATACAATGAGCAGTTCTTC
V: TRBV7-2
J: TRBJ2-1
D: TRBD2
size: medium-sized

CDR3: CASRFTSGNNEQFF
DNA: TGTGCCAGTAGGTTTACTAGCGGGAACAATGAGCAGTTCTTC
V: TRBV19
J: TRBJ2-1
D: TRBD2
size: many

CDR3: CASSLAVNTEAFF
DNA: TGTGCCAGCAGCTTGGCAGTGAACACTGAAGCTTTCTTT
V: TRBV5-5
J: TRBJ1-1
D: -
size: few

CDR3: CASSLGRAPNSPLHF
DNA: TGTGCCAGCAGCTTGGGCCGGGCCCCTAATTCACCCCTCCACTTT
V: TRBV5-6
J: TRBJ1-6
D: -
size: many

CDR3: CYSRLVAEALF
DNA: TGTTACAGCCGACTAGTGGCTGAAGCTTTATTT
V: TRBV6-8
J: TRBJ1-1
D: -
size: -

CDR3: CASSSSGSGADTQYF
DNA: TGTGCCAGCAGCTCTAGCGGGAGTGGCGCAGATACGCAGTATTTT
V: TRBV28
J: TRBJ2-3
D: TRBD2
size: medium-sized

CDR3: CASSVYPEASYEQYF
DNA: TGTGCCAGCAGCGTATACCCAGAGGCCTCCTACGAGCAGTACTTC
V: TRBV9
J: TRBJ2-7
D: -
size: many

CDR3: CASSGDRNPSYNEQFF
DNA: TGTGCCAGTAGTGGGGACAGAAATCCGTCCTACAATGAGCAGTTCTTC
V: TRBV19
J: TRBJ2-1
D: TRBD1
size: many

CDR3: CASSRTGGIQETQYF
DNA: TGTGCCAGCAGCCGAACAGGGGGAATACAAGAGACCCAGTACTTC
V: TRBV7-3
J: TRBJ2-5
D: TRBD1
size: few

CDR3: CASSPHGGGAGVIDTQYF
DNA: TGTGCCAGCAGCCCCCACGGGGGTGGTGCGGGAGTGATAGATACGCAGTATTTT
V: TRBV11-2
J: TRBJ2-3
D: TRBD2
size: many

CDR3: CSASPGPYEQYF
DNA: TGCAGTGCTAGCCCTGGACCCTACGAGCAGTACTTC
V: TRBV20-1
J: TRBJ2-7
D: -
size: -

CDR3: CASSGTGTLNTEAFF
DNA: TGTGCCAGCAGCGGCACCGGGACACTTAACACTGAAGCTTTCTTT
V: TRBV5-6
J: TRBJ1-1
D: -
size: many

CDR3: CSARRGGRNTEAFF
DNA: TGCAGTGCTAGGAGAGGGGGCCGCAACACTGAAGCTTTCTTT
V: TRBV20-1
J: TRBJ1-1
D: TRBD1
size: medium-sized

CDR3: CASGEPGANVLTF
DNA: TGTGCCAGCGGAGAACCCGGGGCCAACGTCCTGACTTTC
V: TRBV6-2/TRBV6-3
J: TRBJ2-6
D: -
size: medium-sized

CDR3: CASSYATSGSPDTQYF
DNA: TGTGCCAGCAGTTACGCGACTAGCGGGAGTCCAGATACGCAGTATTTT
V: TRBV6-5
J: TRBJ2-3
D: TRBD2
size: medium-sized

CDR3: CASKETVNSPLHF
DNA: TGTGCCAGCAAAGAGACGGTGAATTCACCCCTCCACTTT
V: TRBV7-2
J: TRBJ1-6
D: -
size: -

CDR3: CASSETQYF
DNA: TGTGCCAGCAGCGAGACCCAGTACTTC
V: TRBV14
J: TRBJ2-5
D: -
size: -